Presented here are 11 T cell receptor beta chains from one specimen sequenced in a study of metastatic and nonmetastatic thyroid tumors. Among the patients, none had received any treatment before thyroid surgery. TCRdb reprocessed the PCR reads using MiXCR. The table records approximately 25,000 clones, approximately 13% of them present only once. The specimen sequenced was blood. These receptors were obtained from a female donor with papillary thyroid cancer or a benign thyroid nodule (not recorded which). Some clones in this sample may be carry-over from other donors' samples.

Worth noting for this clone: At one end the junction does not follow the germline gene, possibly because of a read error. The chain links TRBV7-9 to TRBJ2-5, with D hard to call. Germline values: CDR1 SEHNR, CDR2 FQNEAQ (reference sequence). CDR3 length: 14 amino acids. CDR3 DNA sequence: TGTGCAAGCAGCTTAATCCATAGACCAGAGACCCAGTACTTC. As protein: CASSLIHRPETQYF.

The CDR3 sequence: CASSITSGILAGELFF. CDR3 coding DNA: TGTGCCAGCAGTATAACTAGCGGGATACTCGCCGGGGAGCTGTTTTTT. The chain links TRBV27 to TRBJ2-2; the match to TRBD2 covers 10 bases. The trim removed 5 bases at V and 6 bases at J, leaving 9 bases unmatched. Looked up from germline, CDR1 is MNHEY and CDR2 is SMNVEV (reference sequence). The CDR3 length is 16 residues.

There are many counts of this clone. A much more abundant neighbour one base away suggests this may be a read error. This rearrangement joins TRBV27 to TRBJ1-1; the D gene is possibly TRBD1 (5 bases). The length of the CDR3 is 14 residues. CDR1 is MNHEY and CDR2 is SMNVEV in the germline V gene (reference sequence). The CDR3 here is CACSPLSGGSEAFF. CDR3 nucleotide sequence: TGTGCCTGCAGTCCCCTTTCCGGGGGTTCGGAAGCTTTCTTT.

This clone was recorded at least ten times. The CDR3 DNA reads as TGCAGTACCATTGTGGGAGCGGAGACCCAGTACTTC. As protein: CSTIVGAETQYF. The chain recombines TRBV20-1 with TRBJ2-5; possible D gene TRBD2, 5 bases. Between the trimmed V and J ends, which lost 8 bases and 5 bases, there was a span of 15 bases. The length of the CDR3 is 12 residues. The germline CDR1 and CDR2 sequences are DFQATT and SNEGSKA (reference sequence).

This clone was counted a few times. It may be a read error: a sequence one base away is much more abundant. J is TRBJ2-7 and V is TRBV3-1; the D gene could be TRBD1 or TRBD2 (7 bases each). Per germline, CDR1 LGHDT and CDR2 YNNKEL (reference sequence). The ends were cut back, 8 bases at V and 2 bases at J, with 16 bases in the middle. The CDR3 totals 14 residues. The CDR3 DNA follows: TGTGCCAGCTCCAGGGGGGGGACTCCCTACGAGCAGTACTTC. It translates to CASSRGGTPYEQYF.

This clone was observed many times. J is TRBJ1-5 and V is TRBV30, with a weak D call TRBD1 (5 bases). Germline CDR1 is GTSNPN and CDR2 is SVGIG (reference sequence). V was pared by 3 bases and J by 2 bases, with 14 bases between. The CDR3 is 15 amino acids. CDR3 DNA: TGTGCCTGGAGCCGGGAGGGGTGGGGCAATCAGCCCCAGCATTTT. This gives the protein CAWSREGWGNQPQHF.

In its sample, this clone was seen many times. V gene TRBV9 combines with J gene TRBJ2-2; the D gene is possibly TRBD2 (5 bases). CDR1 SGDLS and CDR2 YYNGEE come from the germline V gene. The V gene lost 3 bases and the J gene lost 8 bases, with 17 bases spanning the gap. The CDR3 totals 15 residues. Here the CDR3 DNA reads TGTGCCAGCAGCGGCCTCCGGGCCTCGGGGGGGGAGCTGTTTTTT. Residues: CASSGLRASGGELFF. Combining the CDR3 with reference TRBV9 and TRBJ2-2 gives the whole variable domain DSGVTQTPKHLITATGQRVTLRCSPRSGDLSVYWYQQSLDQGLQFLIQYYNGEERAKGNILERFSAQQFPDLHSELNLSSLELGDSALYFCASSGLRASGGELFFGEGSRLTVL.

At least ten counts were recorded for this clone. The DNA for the CDR3 is TGTGCCAGCAGCTTAGGGACAGATAACACTGAAGCTTTCTTT. This gives the protein CASSLGTDNTEAFF. The V call is TRBV11-3, the J call TRBJ1-1; TRBD1 might be the D (6 bases). The V gene's germline CDR1 is SGHNT and CDR2 YENEEA. Trimming pared 1 base from V and 2 bases from J, leaving 8 bases between. The CDR3 runs 14 residues.

The sample holds many counts of this clone. The gene calls are TRBV5-1 and TRBJ2-1, with TRBD1 identical over 7 bases. With 4 bases clipped from V and 5 bases from J, the junction kept 6 bases outside the gene matches. Per germline, CDR1 SGHRS and CDR2 YFSETQ. The CDR3 is 14 amino acids. CDR3 coding DNA: TGCGCCAGCAGCCTCCGGGACAGCAACAATGAGCAGTTCTTC. Its protein is CASSLRDSNNEQFF.

This clone was observed once. This rearrangement joins TRBV6-1 to TRBJ2-2; D is ambiguous. This CDR3 region has 15 residues. V lost 6 bases to trimming and J lost 0 bases, with 11 bases between them. Germline loops: CDR1 MNHNS, CDR2 SASEGT. The CDR3 protein is CASRRGQTNTGELFF. In nucleotides, the CDR3 is TGTGCCAGCAGACGCGGTCAGACGAACACCGGGGAGCTGTTTTTT.

There are many counts of this clone. The rearrangement joins TRBV2 to TRBJ1-2; 7 bases map to TRBD1. Germline loops: CDR1 SNHLY, CDR2 FYNNEI. Trimming at V came to 4 bases and at J to 3 bases, leaving 2 bases not matched to a gene. This CDR3 is built from 13 residues. This chain's CDR3 is CASSGTGYYGYTF. The CDR3 region has the DNA TGTGCCAGCAGTGGGACAGGATACTATGGCTACACCTTC.